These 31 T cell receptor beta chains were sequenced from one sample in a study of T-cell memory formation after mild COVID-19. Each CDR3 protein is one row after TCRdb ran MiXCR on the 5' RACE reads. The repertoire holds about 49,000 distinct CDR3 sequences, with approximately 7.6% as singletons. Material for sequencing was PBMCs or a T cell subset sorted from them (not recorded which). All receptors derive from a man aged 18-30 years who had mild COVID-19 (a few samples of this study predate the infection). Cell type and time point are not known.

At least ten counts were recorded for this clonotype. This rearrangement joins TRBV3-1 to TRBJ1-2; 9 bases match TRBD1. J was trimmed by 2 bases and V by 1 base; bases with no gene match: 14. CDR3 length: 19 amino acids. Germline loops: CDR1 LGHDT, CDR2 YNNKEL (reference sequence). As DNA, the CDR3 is TGTGCCAGCAGCCAAGCCGAATGGCGAAGCGGACAGGGGAACTATGGCTACACCTTC. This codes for CASSQAEWRSGQGNYGYTF.

CDR3 coding DNA: TGTGCCAGCAGCCCGCTTGGCGGGGGGCCCGACAGAGCCAAAAACATTCAGTACTTC. Translated, it gives CASSPLGGGPDRAKNIQYF. The gene calls are TRBV7-2 and TRBJ2-4; the match to TRBD2 covers 8 bases. The CDR3 extends over 19 amino acids. J lost 0 bases, V lost 5 bases, and 15 bases had no gene match. Looked up from germline, CDR1 is SGHTA and CDR2 is FQGNSA.

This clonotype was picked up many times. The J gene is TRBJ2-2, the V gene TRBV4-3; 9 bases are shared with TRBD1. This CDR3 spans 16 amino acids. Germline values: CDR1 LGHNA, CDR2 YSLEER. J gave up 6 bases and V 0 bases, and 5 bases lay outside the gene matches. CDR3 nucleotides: TGCGCCAGCAGCCAAGATGGGGGGACAGGGTCCGGGGAGCTGTTTTTT. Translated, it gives CASSQDGGTGSGELFF.

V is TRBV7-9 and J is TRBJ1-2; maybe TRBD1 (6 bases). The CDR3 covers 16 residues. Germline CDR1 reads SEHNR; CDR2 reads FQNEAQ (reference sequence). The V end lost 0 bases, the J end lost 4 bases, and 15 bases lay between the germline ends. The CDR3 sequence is CASSLARGRGAYGYTF. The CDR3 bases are TGTGCCAGCAGCTTAGCGCGAGGCAGGGGAGCCTATGGCTACACCTTC.

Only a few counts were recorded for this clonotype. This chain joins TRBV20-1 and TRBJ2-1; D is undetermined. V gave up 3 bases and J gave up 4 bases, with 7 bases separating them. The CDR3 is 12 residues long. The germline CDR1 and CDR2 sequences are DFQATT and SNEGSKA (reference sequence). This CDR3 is CSASRQYNEQFF. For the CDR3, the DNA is TGCAGTGCTAGTCGGCAGTACAATGAGCAGTTCTTC.

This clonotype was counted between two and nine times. CDR3 sequence: CSAAGDTEAFF. CDR3 bases: TGCAGTGCAGCAGGGGACACTGAAGCTTTCTTT. V is TRBV20-1 and J is TRBJ1-1; tentative D call: TRBD1 (6 bases). V dropped 6 bases and J dropped 3 bases, with 8 bases sitting between them. The CDR3 is 11 residues long. The germline V gene has CDR1 DFQATT and CDR2 SNEGSKA (reference sequence).

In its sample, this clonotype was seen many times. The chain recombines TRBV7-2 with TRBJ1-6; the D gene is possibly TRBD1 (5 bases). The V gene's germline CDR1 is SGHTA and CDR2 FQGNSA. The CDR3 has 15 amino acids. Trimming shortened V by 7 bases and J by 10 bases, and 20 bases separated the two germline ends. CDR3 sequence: CASTSGGSRWSPLHF. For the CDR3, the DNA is TGTGCCAGCACGTCCGGGGGATCGAGGTGGTCACCCCTCCACTTT. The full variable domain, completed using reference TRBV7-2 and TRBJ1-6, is GAGVSQSPSNKVTEKGKDVELRCDPISGHTALYWYRQSLGQGLEFLIYFQGNSAPDKSGLPSDRFSAERTGGSVSTLTIQRTQQEDSAVYLCASTSGGSRWSPLHFGNGTRLTVT.

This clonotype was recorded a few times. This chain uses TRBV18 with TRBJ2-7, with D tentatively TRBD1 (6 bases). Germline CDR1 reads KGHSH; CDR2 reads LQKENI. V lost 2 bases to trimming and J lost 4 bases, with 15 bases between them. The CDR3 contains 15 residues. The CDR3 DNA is TGTGCCAGCTCACCAGTTTCAGGGGCGGAATACGAGCAGTACTTC. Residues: CASSPVSGAEYEQYF.

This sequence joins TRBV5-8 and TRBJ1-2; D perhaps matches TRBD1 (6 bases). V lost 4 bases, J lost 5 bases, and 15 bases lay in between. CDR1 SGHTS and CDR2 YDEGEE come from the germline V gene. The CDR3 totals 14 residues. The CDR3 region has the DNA TGTGCCAGCAGCCCGCCCGACAGGCTTTATGGCTACACCTTC. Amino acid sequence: CASSPPDRLYGYTF.

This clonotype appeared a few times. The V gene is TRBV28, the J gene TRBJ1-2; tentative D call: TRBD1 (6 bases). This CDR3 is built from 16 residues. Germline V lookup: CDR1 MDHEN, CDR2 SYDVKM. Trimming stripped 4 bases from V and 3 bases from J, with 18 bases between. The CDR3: CASSSLTGGADYGYTF. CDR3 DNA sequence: TGTGCCAGCAGTTCCTTAACGGGGGGGGCGGACTATGGCTACACCTTC.

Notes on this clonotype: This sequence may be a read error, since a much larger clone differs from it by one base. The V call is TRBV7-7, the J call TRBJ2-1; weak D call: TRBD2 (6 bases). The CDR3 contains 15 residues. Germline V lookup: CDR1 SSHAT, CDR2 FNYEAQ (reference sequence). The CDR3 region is CASGLNRDSYNEQFF. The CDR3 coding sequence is TGTGCTAGCGGCCTGAACCGGGACTCGTACAATGAGCAGTTCTTC.

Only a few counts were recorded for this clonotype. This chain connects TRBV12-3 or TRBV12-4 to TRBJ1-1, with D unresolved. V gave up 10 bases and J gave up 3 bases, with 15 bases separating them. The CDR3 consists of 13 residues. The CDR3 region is CATKQRLDTEAFF. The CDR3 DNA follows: TGTGCCACCAAACAGAGGTTGGACACTGAAGCTTTCTTT.

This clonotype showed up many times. For the CDR3, the DNA is TGCAGTGCTAGCCAAAGAACTAGCGGGACAGATACGCAGTATTTT. It encodes CSASQRTSGTDTQYF. The chain carries TRBV20-1 and TRBJ2-3; TRBD2 matches 9 bases. Germline V gene data show CDR1 as DFQATT and CDR2 as SNEGSKA (reference sequence). With V trimmed by 3 bases and J by 3 bases, 7 bases remained unmatched. The CDR3 length is 15 residues.

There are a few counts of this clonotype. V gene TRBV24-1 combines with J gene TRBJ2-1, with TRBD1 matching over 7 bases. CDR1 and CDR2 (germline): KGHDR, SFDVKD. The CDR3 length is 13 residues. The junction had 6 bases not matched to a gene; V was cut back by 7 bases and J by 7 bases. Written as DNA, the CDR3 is TGTGCCACCAGACCGACAGGGTATAATGAGCAGTTCTTC. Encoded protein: CATRPTGYNEQFF.

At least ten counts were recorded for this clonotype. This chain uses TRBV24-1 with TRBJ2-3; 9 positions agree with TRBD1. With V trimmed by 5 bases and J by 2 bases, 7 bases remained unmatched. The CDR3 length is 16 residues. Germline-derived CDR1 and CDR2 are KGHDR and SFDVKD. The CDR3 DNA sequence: TGTGCCACCAGTGTCCCGGGACAGGGACTCACAGATACGCAGTATTTT. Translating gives CATSVPGQGLTDTQYF.

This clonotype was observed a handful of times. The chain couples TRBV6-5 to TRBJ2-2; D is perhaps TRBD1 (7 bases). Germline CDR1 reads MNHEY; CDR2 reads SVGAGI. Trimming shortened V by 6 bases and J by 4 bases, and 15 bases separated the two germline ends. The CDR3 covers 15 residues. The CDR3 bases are TGTGCCAGCAGCCGGAGACAGGGAGGCACCGGGGAGCTGTTTTTT. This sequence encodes CASSRRQGGTGELFF.

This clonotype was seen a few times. Here the CDR3 reads CASSSRQASTDTQYF. CDR3 sequence (DNA): TGTGCCAGCAGCTCCAGACAGGCTAGCACAGATACGCAGTATTTT. The rearrangement links TRBV5-4 to TRBJ2-3, with D perhaps TRBD1 (6 bases). In germline, CDR1 is SGHNT, CDR2 YYREEE (reference sequence). With 3 bases removed from V and 0 bases from J, the gap between germline ends came to 11 bases. The CDR3 sequence is 15 residues long.

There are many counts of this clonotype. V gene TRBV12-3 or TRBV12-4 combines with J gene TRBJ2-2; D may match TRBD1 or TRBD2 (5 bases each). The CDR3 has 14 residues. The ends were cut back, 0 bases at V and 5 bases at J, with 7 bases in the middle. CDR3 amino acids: CASSLARGTGELFF. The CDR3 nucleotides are TGTGCCAGCAGTTTAGCGAGGGGAACCGGGGAGCTGTTTTTT.

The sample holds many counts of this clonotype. CDR3 DNA: TGCGCCAGCCGCAGGGCGTACGAGCAGTACTTC. This gives the protein CASRRAYEQYF. The chain employs TRBV5-1 and TRBJ2-7; maybe TRBD1 (5 bases). Germline CDR1 and CDR2: SGHRS and YFSETQ. V shed 7 bases and J shed 4 bases, with 9 bases lying between them. The CDR3 is made up of 11 amino acids. The whole variable domain, remainder taken from reference TRBV5-1 and TRBJ2-7, is KAGVTQTPRYLIKTRGQQVTLSCSPISGHRSVSWYQQTPGQGLQFLFEYFSETQRNKGNFPGRFSGRQFSNSRSEMNVSTLELGDSALYLCASRRAYEQYFGPGTRLTVT.

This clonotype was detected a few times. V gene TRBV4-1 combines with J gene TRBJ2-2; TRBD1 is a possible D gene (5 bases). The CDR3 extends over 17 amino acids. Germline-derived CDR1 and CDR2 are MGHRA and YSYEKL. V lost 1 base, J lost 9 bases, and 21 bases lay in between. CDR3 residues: CASSQGTGSQVGWELFF. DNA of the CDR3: TGCGCCAGCAGCCAAGGAACAGGCAGTCAAGTTGGTTGGGAGCTGTTTTTT.

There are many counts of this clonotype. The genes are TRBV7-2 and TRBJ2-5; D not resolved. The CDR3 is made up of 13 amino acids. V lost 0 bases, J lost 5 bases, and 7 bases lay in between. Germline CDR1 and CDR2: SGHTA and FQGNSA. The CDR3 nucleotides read TGTGCCAGCAGCTTAGCAATTTCGGAGACCCAGTACTTC. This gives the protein CASSLAISETQYF.

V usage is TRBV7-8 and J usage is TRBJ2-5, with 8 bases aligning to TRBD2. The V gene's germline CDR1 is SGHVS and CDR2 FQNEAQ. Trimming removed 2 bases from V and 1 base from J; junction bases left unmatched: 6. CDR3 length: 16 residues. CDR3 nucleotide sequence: TGTGCCAGCAGCTTATCAACGGGGGGGTTCCAAGAGACCCAGTACTTC. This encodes CASSLSTGGFQETQYF.

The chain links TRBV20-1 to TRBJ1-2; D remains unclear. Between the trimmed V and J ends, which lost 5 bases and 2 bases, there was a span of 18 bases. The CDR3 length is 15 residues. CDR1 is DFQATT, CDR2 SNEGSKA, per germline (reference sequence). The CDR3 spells CSAEPTMAANYGYTF. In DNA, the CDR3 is TGCAGTGCTGAGCCTACCATGGCAGCGAACTATGGCTACACCTTC.

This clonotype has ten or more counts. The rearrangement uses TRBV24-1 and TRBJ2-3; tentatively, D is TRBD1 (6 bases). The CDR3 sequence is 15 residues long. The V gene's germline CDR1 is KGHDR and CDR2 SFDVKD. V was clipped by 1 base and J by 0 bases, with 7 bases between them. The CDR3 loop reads CATSDFRGSTDTQYF. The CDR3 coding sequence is TGTGCCACCAGTGATTTCAGGGGTAGCACAGATACGCAGTATTTT.

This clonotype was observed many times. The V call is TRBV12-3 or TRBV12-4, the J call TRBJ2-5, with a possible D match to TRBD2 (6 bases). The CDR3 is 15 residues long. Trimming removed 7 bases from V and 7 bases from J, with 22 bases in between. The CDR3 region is CASTELRDSPGTQYF. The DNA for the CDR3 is TGTGCCAGCACCGAACTCCGGGACTCTCCGGGGACCCAGTACTTC.

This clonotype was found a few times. The chain's CDR3 is CSASGLAGVYEQYF. The DNA for the CDR3 is TGCAGTGCCTCAGGACTAGCGGGAGTCTACGAGCAGTACTTC. The rearrangement links TRBV20-1 to TRBJ2-7, with TRBD2 matching 13 bases. J lost 3 bases, V lost 6 bases, and 5 bases had no gene match. The CDR3 length is 14 residues. The germline CDR1 and CDR2 sequences are DFQATT and SNEGSKA (reference sequence).

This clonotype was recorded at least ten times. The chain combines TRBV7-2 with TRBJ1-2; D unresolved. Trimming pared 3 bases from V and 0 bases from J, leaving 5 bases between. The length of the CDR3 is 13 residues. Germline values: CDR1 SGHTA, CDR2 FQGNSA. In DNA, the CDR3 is TGTGCCAGCAGCTTTCCAGCTAACTATGGCTACACCTTC. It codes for CASSFPANYGYTF.

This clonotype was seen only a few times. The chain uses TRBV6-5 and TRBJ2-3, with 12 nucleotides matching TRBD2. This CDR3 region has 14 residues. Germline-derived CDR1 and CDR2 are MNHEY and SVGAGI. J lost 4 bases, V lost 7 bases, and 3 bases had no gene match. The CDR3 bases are TGTGCCAGCACCGCTAGCGGGGGGGCAGATACGCAGTATTTT. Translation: CASTASGGADTQYF.

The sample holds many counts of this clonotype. CDR3 DNA: TGTGCCAGCAGCCCACGGACTAGCTCCAAGGAGCAGTTCTTC. Amino acids: CASSPRTSSKEQFF. This sequence joins TRBV7-8 and TRBJ2-1; TRBD2 aligns across 8 bases. CDR3 length: 14 residues. J lost 10 bases, V lost 5 bases, and 10 bases had no gene match. Germline loops: CDR1 SGHVS, CDR2 FQNEAQ. The full variable domain, with the rest looked up from reference TRBV7-8 and TRBJ2-1, is GAGVSQSPRYKVAKRGQDVALRCDPISGHVSLFWYQQALGQGPEFLTYFQNEAQLDKSGLPSDRFFAERPEGSVSTLKIQRTQQEDSAVYLCASSPRTSSKEQFFGPGTRLTVL.

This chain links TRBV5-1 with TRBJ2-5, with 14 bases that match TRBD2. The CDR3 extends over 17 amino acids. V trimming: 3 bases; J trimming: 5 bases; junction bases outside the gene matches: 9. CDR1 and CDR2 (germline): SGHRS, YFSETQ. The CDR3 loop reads CASSSATSGGAAETQYF. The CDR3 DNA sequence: TGCGCCAGCAGCTCGGCGACTAGCGGGGGGGCGGCGGAGACCCAGTACTTC.

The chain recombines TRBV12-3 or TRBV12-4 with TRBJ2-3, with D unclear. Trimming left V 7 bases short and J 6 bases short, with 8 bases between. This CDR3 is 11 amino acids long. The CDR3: CASILNDTQYF. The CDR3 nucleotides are TGTGCCAGCATCTTGAATGATACGCAGTATTTT.